Below, 6 T cell receptor beta chains from the same sample are listed, as sequenced in a study of cytomegalovirus exposure and HLA in healthy donors. A multiplex PCR was run with 60 Vbeta primers and 13 Jbeta primers. Data came from immunoSEQ multiplex PCR; TCRdb stores just in-frame clones and leaves some out. This table has around 85,000 clones, 80% appearing once. Sequencing was done on a sample of PBMCs. Receptors originate from a man aged 50 or older in good health and CMV-seropositive.

The chain employs TRBV18 and TRBJ1-3; D is ambiguous. V was clipped by 4 bases and J by 0 bases, with 16 bases between them. There are 17 residues in the CDR3. Germline CDR1 is KGHSH and CDR2 is LQKENI. The CDR3: CASSQRPFTSSGNTIYF. CDR3 nucleotides: TGTGCCAGCTCACAGCGGCCGTTTACAAGCTCTGGAAACACCATATATTTT.

In its sample, this clone was seen a few times. The V call is TRBV7-2, the J call TRBJ2-3; 8 nucleotides match TRBD2. The CDR3 sequence is 16 residues long. Trimming removed 2 bases from V and 2 bases from J; junction bases left unmatched: 6. Germline CDR1 SGHTA, CDR2 FQGNSA. The CDR3 reads CASSLRGSGATDTQYF. The CDR3 DNA follows: TGTGCCAGCAGCTTAAGGGGTAGCGGGGCCACAGATACGCAGTATTTT.

This chain joins TRBV6-1 and TRBJ1-5; D may be TRBD1 (5 bases). Germline V gene data show CDR1 as MNHNS and CDR2 as SASEGT. CDR3 length: 14 residues. Trimming pared 6 bases from V and 4 bases from J, leaving 13 bases between. CDR3 region: CASSLVAGNQPQHF. The CDR3 nucleotides are TGTGCCAGCAGCCTCGTAGCAGGGAATCAGCCCCAGCATTTT.

In the case of this clone: This sample includes further DNA sequences coding for the same CDR3. The chain combines TRBV5-1 with TRBJ2-3, with 8 bases that match TRBD2. The junction had 6 bases not matched to a gene; V was cut back by 0 bases and J by 3 bases. The CDR3 is made up of 16 amino acids. Germline V gives CDR1 SGHRS, CDR2 YFSETQ. CDR3 DNA sequence: TGCGCCAGCAGCTTGGGTCCGGGAGGGAATACAGATACGCAGTATTTT. Translated, it gives CASSLGPGGNTDTQYF. Complete variable domain (other parts from reference TRBV5-1 and TRBJ2-3): KAGVTQTPRYLIKTRGQQVTLSCSPISGHRSVSWYQQTPGQGLQFLFEYFSETQRNKGNFPGRFSGRQFSNSRSEMNVSTLELGDSALYLCASSLGPGGNTDTQYFGPGTRLTVL.

The V call is TRBV15, the J call TRBJ1-3; D is undetermined. CDR3 length: 15 residues. Trimming left V 0 bases short and J 0 bases short, with 6 bases between. Germline CDR1 reads LNHNV; CDR2 reads YYDKDF (reference sequence). CDR3 loop: CATSRDLSSGNTIYF. The DNA for the CDR3 is TGTGCCACCAGCAGAGATCTTAGCTCTGGAAACACCATATATTTT. Together with reference TRBV15 and TRBJ1-3, the CDR3 gives the full variable domain: DAMVIQNPRYQVTQFGKPVTLSCSQTLNHNVMYWYQQKSSQAPKLLFHYYDKDFNNEADTPDNFQSRRPNTSFCFLDIRSPGLGDTAMYLCATSRDLSSGNTIYFGEGSWLTVV.

This chain connects TRBV6-5 to TRBJ2-7; 14 nucleotides match TRBD2. Per germline, CDR1 MNHEY and CDR2 SVGAGI. The trim removed 6 bases at V and 6 bases at J, leaving 4 bases unmatched. The CDR3 totals 14 residues. CDR3 in amino acids: CASREGLAGVEQYF. The CDR3 DNA reads as TGTGCCAGCAGGGAGGGACTAGCGGGAGTCGAGCAGTACTTC.